These 10 T cell receptor beta chains share one sample of origin, sequenced in a study of PD-1 blockade in mismatch repair-deficient tumors. The protocol was immunoSEQ multiplex PCR, while the TCRdb copy is restricted to in-frame clones and leaves out a portion. In the table there are some 120,000 clones, about 88% of which are singletons. This specimen was peripheral blood, taken 44 weeks after starting pembrolizumab. The receptors were sampled from an adult with mismatch repair-deficient cancer.

The rearrangement links TRBV5-1 to TRBJ2-3; 11 nucleotides align to TRBD2. Per germline, CDR1 SGHRS and CDR2 YFSETQ. The CDR3 loop spans 15 amino acids. With 1 base clipped from V and 5 bases from J, the junction kept 3 bases outside the gene matches. CDR3 bases: TGCGCCAGCAGCTTGCGGCTAGCGGGAGGAGATACGCAGTATTTT. This translates into CASSLRLAGGDTQYF.

Details on this clone: The same CDR3 is also encoded by other DNA sequences in this sample. The V call is TRBV7-2, the J call TRBJ2-5; the D is unclear. Germline CDR1 reads SGHTA; CDR2 reads FQGNSA. The CDR3 loop spans 12 amino acids. V lost 1 base to trimming and J lost 5 bases, with 5 bases between them. CDR3 region: CASSLVRETQYF. Written as DNA, the CDR3 is TGTGCCAGCAGCTTAGTGCGTGAGACCCAGTACTTC.

The chain joins TRBV15 to TRBJ2-1; 8 bases fit TRBD1. The junction had 4 bases not matched to a gene; V was cut back by 4 bases and J by 8 bases. The V gene's germline CDR1 is LNHNV and CDR2 YYDKDF (reference sequence). This CDR3 contains 13 residues. CDR3 nucleotide sequence: TGTGCCACCAGCATGACAGGGGTTCATGAGCAGTTCTTC. Translating it yields CATSMTGVHEQFF.

This chain connects TRBV27 to TRBJ1-2, with D unresolved. The CDR3 has 12 residues. The germline V gene has CDR1 MNHEY and CDR2 SMNVEV (reference sequence). Trimming pared 6 bases from V and 4 bases from J, leaving 9 bases between. DNA of the CDR3: TGTGCCAGCAGACGGGCGGCCTATGGCTACACCTTC. As protein: CASRRAAYGYTF.

The rearrangement joins TRBV5-4 to TRBJ1-3, with D uncertain. CDR3 size: 16 residues. From germline, CDR1 is SGHNT and CDR2 YYREEE (reference sequence). V was cut by 4 bases and J by 0 bases, with 14 bases left in between. The CDR3: CASSTRQPDSGNTIYF. The CDR3 DNA reads as TGTGCCAGCAGCACGAGGCAGCCGGACTCTGGAAACACCATATATTTT.

In this sample, this clone turned up a few times. CDR3 sequence (DNA): TGTGCCAGCAGTGCGGGAGGGCCCAATGAGCAGTTCTTC. This gives the protein CASSAGGPNEQFF. V gene TRBV6-1 combines with J gene TRBJ2-1, with TRBD2 matching 8 bases. CDR1 MNHNS and CDR2 SASEGT come from the germline V gene. J was trimmed by 6 bases and V by 4 bases; bases with no gene match: 2. The CDR3 covers 13 residues.

In its sample, this clone was seen a few times. This chain joins TRBV27 and TRBJ1-5; D is possibly TRBD1 (6 bases). Trimming removed 5 bases from V and 0 bases from J, with 8 bases in between. Germline CDR1 MNHEY, CDR2 SMNVEV (reference sequence). The CDR3 has 14 residues. The CDR3 here is CASSPDSSNQPQHF. In nucleotides, the CDR3 is TGTGCCAGCAGTCCGGACAGTAGCAATCAGCCCCAGCATTTT.

The V gene is TRBV6-5, the J gene TRBJ2-7; 9 bases are a match to TRBD2. Germline V gene sequence: CDR1 MNHEY, CDR2 SVGAGI. J was trimmed by 6 bases and V by 6 bases; bases with no gene match: 9. This CDR3 comprises 14 residues. This CDR3 reads CASRAASGKREQYF. In nucleotides, the CDR3 is TGTGCCAGCAGAGCGGCTAGCGGGAAACGCGAGCAGTACTTC.

The chain recombines TRBV6-6 with TRBJ1-5; 7 bases line up with TRBD1. Germline V gene lookup returns CDR1 MNHNY and CDR2 SVGAGI (reference sequence). After removal of 7 bases from V and 5 bases from J, the junction contained 5 bases not matched to a gene. CDR3 length equals 13 residues. The CDR3 reads CASTKGAHQPQHF. DNA of the CDR3: TGTGCCAGCACCAAGGGGGCCCATCAGCCCCAGCATTTT.

This clone has only one observation. J is TRBJ2-7 and V is TRBV7-4; unclear D gene. Germline loops: CDR1 SGHVT, CDR2 SQSDAQ. This CDR3 spans 10 amino acids. The germline V and J ends were trimmed by 6 bases and 3 bases, with 3 bases remaining between them. This chain's CDR3 is CASSDYEQYF. CDR3 bases: TGTGCCAGCAGTGACTACGAGCAGTACTTC.